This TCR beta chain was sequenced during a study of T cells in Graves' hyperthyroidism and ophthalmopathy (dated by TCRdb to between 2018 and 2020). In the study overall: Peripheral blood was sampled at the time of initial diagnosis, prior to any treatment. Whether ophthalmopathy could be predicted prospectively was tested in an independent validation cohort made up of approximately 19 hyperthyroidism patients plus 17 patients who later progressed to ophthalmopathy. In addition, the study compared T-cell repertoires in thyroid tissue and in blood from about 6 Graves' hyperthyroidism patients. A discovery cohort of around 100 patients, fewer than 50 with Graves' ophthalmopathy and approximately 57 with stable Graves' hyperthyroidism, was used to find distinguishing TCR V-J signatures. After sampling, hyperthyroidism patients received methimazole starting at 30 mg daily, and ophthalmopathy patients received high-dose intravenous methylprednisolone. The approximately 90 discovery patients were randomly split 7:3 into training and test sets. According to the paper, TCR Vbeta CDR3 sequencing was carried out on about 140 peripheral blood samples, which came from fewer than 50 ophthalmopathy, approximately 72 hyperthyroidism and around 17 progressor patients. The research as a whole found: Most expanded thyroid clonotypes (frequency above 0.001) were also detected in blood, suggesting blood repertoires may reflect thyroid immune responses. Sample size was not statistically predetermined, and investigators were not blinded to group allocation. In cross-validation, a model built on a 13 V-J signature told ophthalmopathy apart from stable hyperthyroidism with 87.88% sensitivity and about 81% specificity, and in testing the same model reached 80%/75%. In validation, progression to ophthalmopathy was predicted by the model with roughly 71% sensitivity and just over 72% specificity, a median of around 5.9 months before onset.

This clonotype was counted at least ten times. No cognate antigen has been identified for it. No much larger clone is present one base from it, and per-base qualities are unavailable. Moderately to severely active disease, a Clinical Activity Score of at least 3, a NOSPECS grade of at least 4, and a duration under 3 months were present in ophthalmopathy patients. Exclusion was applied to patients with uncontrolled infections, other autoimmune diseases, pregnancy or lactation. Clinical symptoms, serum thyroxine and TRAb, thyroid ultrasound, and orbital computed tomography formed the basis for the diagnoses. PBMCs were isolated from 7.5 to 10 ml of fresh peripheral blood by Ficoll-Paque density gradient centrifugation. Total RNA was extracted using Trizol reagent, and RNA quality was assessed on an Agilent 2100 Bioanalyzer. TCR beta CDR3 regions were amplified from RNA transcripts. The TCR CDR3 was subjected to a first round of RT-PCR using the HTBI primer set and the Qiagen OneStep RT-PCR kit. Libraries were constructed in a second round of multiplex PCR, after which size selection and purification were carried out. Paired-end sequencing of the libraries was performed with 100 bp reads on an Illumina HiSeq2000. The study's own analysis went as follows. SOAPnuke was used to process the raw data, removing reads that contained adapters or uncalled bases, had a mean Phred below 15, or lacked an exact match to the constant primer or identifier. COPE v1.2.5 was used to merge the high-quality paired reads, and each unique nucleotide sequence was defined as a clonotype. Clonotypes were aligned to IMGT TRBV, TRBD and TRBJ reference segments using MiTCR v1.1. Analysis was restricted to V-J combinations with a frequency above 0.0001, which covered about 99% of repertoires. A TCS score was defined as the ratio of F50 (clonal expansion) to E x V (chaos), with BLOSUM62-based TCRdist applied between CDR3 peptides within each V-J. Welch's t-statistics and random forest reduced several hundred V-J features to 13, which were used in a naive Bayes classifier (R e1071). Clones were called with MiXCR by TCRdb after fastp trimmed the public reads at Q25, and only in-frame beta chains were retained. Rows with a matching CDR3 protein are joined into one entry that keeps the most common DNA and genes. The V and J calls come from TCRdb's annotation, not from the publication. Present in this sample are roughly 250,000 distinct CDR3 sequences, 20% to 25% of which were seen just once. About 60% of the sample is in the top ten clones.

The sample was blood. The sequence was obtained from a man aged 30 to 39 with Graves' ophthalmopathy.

Here is the DNA: TGTGCCAGCAGCTTAGAGCCAGGGGGAGCTAACTATGGCTACACCTTC. Translated, it reads CASSLEPGGANYGYTF. The sequence links TRBV11-2 to TRBJ1-2; the central 7 bases match TRBD1. Clipping removes 0 bases from V and 0 bases from J, with 4 as the unmatched junction base count. The CDR3 numbers 16 residues from cysteine through phenylalanine. The CDR3 DNA has 48 bases and is translated from base 1. CDR1 is given as SGHAT and CDR2 as FQNNGV, both from the germline V gene.